A selection of T cell receptor beta chains follows, all from one sample in a study of response to subunit inactivated influenza vaccine. MiXCR, run by TCRdb on the RT-PCR reads, gives a single entry per CDR3 protein. The sample gives roughly 570,000 distinct CDR3 sequences, about 14% of which show up once; 11% is in the top ten. The source material was PBMCs from blood, sampled 11 to 12 days after vaccination. Receptors originate from a man between 45 and 60 years old who received an inactivated influenza vaccine. CDR3s include the opening cysteine and the closing phenylalanine or tryptophan. Each record gives: clone size, V gene, D gene, J gene, CDR3 DNA, CDR3 protein. D genes are given only for firm matches. Clone size is not always given. Where it is, it says once, few, many or a class for expanded clones.

few	TRBV20-1	TRBD1	TRBJ1-6	TGCAGTGCCCCTGGGACAGGGGATTCACCCCTCCACTTT	CSAPGTGDSPLHF
few	TRBV7-9	TRBD2	TRBJ2-3	TGTGCCAGCAGCTTAGTGGCTCTAGCGGGAGGCACATATACGCAGTATTTT	CASSLVALAGGTYTQYF
few	TRBV6-1	-	TRBJ2-2	TGTGCCAGCAGAGCCATAGCGGACATGAACACCGGGGAGCTGTTTTTT	CASRAIADMNTGELFF
many	TRBV7-8	-	TRBJ2-5	TGTGCCAGCAGTTTGGGACATCAAGAGACCCAGTACTTC	CASSLGHQETQYF
few	TRBV12-3/TRBV12-4	-	TRBJ1-2	TGTGCCAGCAGTTACCCAGGGGAGGATGGCTACACCTTC	CASSYPGEDGYTF
once	TRBV7-9	-	TRBJ2-1	TGTGCCAGCAGCTCCGGGACTCACACCTACAATGAGCAGTTCTTC	CASSSGTHTYNEQFF
-	TRBV7-2	-	TRBJ1-5	TGTGCCAGCAGCTTCCGTGGAGGGCAGCCCCAGCATTTT	CASSFRGGQPQHF
few	TRBV4-3	TRBD1	TRBJ1-1	TGCGCCAGCAGCCAAGGGTTCGGGACAGGGGAAGCTTTCTTT	CASSQGFGTGEAFF
-	TRBV20-1	-	TRBJ2-1	TGCAGTGCTAGACATAACACAGCCAATGATTTAGGGTACACCTACAATGAGCAGTTCTTC	CSARHNTANDLGYTYNEQFF
few	TRBV20-1	TRBD2	TRBJ2-1	TGCAGTGCTAGAGAAGCGGGAAAGTATAATGAGCAGTTCTTC	CSAREAGKYNEQFF
-	TRBV6-1	-	TRBJ1-1	TGTGCCAGCAGTGAACTCTGGAACACTGAAGCTTTCTTT	CASSELWNTEAFF
few	TRBV27	TRBD2	TRBJ2-7	TGTGCCAGCAGTCCCTTAGCGGGCCGTTTGATATCCTACGAGCAGTACTTC	CASSPLAGRLISYEQYF
-	TRBV3-1	TRBD1	TRBJ1-2	TGTGCCAGCAGCGATACAGGGGCTGGCTACACCTTC	CASSDTGAGYTF
few	TRBV7-6	TRBD2	TRBJ2-1	TGTGCCAGCAGCATAGACAGGGCTCGGACTAGCGGGGCCTCCTACAATGAGCAGTTCTTC	CASSIDRARTSGASYNEQFF
few	TRBV20-1	-	TRBJ2-7	TGCAGTGCTAGAGATATACAGAGATTCTCCTACGAGCAGTACTTC	CSARDIQRFSYEQYF
-	TRBV25-1	-	TRBJ2-7	TGTGCCAGCAGTGAATGGGGCGAGCAGTACTTC	CASSEWGEQYF
once	TRBV6-4	-	TRBJ2-6	TGTGCCAGCAGTGCTGTGGCAGCCGGGGCCAACGTCCTGACTTTC	CASSAVAAGANVLTF
-	TRBV20-1	-	TRBJ1-1	TGCAGTGGGTCCCAGAATGTGAACACTGAAGCTTTCTTT	CSGSQNVNTEAFF
-	TRBV7-9	TRBD1	TRBJ2-1	TGTGCCAGCAGCTTAGGGACAGGGTACAGGAGTGAGCAGTTCTTC	CASSLGTGYRSEQFF
-	TRBV20-1	-	TRBJ2-1	TGCAGTGCTCAAAAGACTAACAATGAGCAGTTCTTC	CSAQKTNNEQFF